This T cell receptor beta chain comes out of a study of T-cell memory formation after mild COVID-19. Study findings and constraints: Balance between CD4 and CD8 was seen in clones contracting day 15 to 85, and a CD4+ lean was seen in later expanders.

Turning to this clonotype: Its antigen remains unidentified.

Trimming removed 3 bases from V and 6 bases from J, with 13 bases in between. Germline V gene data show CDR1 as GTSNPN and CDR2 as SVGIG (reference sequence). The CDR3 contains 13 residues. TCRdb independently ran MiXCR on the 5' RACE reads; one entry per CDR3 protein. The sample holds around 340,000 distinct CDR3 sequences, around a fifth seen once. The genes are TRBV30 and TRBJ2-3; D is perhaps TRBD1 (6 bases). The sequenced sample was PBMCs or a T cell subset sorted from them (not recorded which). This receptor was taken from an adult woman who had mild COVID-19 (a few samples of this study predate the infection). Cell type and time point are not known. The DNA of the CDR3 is TGTGCCTGGAGCTTCTCGAGGGGGGATACGCAGTATTTT. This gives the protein CAWSFSRGDTQYF.